Included here is one T cell receptor (beta chain) sequence, with context. No antigen is known for it. This record belongs to a study of shared clonotypes between healthy human individuals. Study results and limitations: Owing to a small donor count, the genetic and exposure-history diversity represented was limited. The sharing of about 5% of naive CD4 clonotypes was seen across a handful of donors. It was the non-shared clonotypes that had lower generation probabilities than clonotypes shared by all four donors.

V gave up 4 bases and J gave up 4 bases; unmatched junction bases: 10. CDR1 and CDR2 from the germline V gene are MNHEY and SMNVEV (reference sequence). This CDR3 is 15 amino acids long. Repertoires were generated with immunoSEQ multiplex PCR, while TCRdb's copy carries only in-frame clones and drops some. The data hold under 700,000 clones, with approximately 95% observed a single time. Naive CD8 cells comprised CD45RO-negative, CCR7-positively selected cells, excluding terminally differentiated effector memory CD45RA+ cells. Adults of Caucasian background living in Nashville, Tennessee made up all donors.

The specimen sequenced was naive CD8+ T cells sorted from blood. This chain joins TRBV27 and TRBJ2-7; TRBD2 matches 7 bases. The TCR originated in a woman in her thirties in good health. In DNA form, the CDR3 reads TGTGCCAGCAGTTCAAGACTAGCTGTTCCTTACGAGCAGTACTTC. Translated, it gives CASSSRLAVPYEQYF.